This T cell receptor beta chain appears in the sequencing data of a study of response to subunit inactivated influenza vaccine. TCRdb fed the RT-PCR reads into MiXCR, producing one record per CDR3 protein. The sample lists around 490,000 distinct CDR3 sequences, approximately 7.1% occurring once. Notes on this clonotype: The antigen remains unidentified.

CDR3 length: 18 residues. With 1 base removed from V and 4 bases from J, the gap between germline ends came to 19 bases. The germline V gene encodes CDR1 LGHDT and CDR2 YNNKEL (reference sequence). Notes on the study in general: Researchers suggested that each seasonal influenza vaccination recruits few new T cells.

The chain employs TRBV3-1 and TRBJ2-2; D may be TRBD1 (5 bases). Sequenced here: PBMCs from blood, sampled around 25 months after vaccination. The sequence was obtained from a man aged 50 to 69 who received an inactivated influenza vaccine. CDR3 in amino acids: CASSQGVGRIRGTGELFF. In DNA form, the CDR3 reads TGTGCCAGCAGCCAAGGTGTAGGACGGATTAGGGGCACCGGGGAGCTGTTTTTT.